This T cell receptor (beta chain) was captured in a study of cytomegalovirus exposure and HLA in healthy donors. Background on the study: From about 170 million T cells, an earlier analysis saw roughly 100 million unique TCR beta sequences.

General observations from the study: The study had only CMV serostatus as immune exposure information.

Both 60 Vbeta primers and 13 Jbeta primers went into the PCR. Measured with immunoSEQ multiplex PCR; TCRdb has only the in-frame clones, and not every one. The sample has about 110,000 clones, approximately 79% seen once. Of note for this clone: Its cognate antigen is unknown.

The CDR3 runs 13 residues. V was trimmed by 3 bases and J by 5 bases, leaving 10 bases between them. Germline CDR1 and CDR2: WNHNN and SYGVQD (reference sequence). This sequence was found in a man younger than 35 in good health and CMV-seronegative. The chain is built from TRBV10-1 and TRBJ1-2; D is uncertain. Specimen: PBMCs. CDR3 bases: TGCGCCAGCAGTGAATCTGGGAGATATGGCTACACCTTC. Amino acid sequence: CASSESGRYGYTF.